These 12 T cell receptor beta chains were sequenced from one sample in a study of T cells expressing NK-cell markers (dated by TCRdb to the early 2020s). The library was obtained by 5' RACE. Sequencing instrument: Illumina HiSeq 2000. The reads underwent TCRdb reprocessing, giving one record for each CDR3 protein sequence and no DNA. This specimen's table enumerates a few hundred thousand distinct CDR3 sequences. The ten largest clones capture roughly 3.4% of the sample. Sequenced input: blood T cells: a sorted CD56 or NKG2C T cell subset, CD4+ or CD8+ T cells, or bulk PBMC T cells (not recorded which). These receptors were collected from a man aged 18-30 years in good health. Donor details come from another sample of the same person, matched by shared clones.

The chain uses TRBV15 and TRBJ2-1; without DNA, the TCRdb call of TRBD2 cannot be checked. CDR1 is LNHNV and CDR2 is YYDKDF in the germline V gene (reference sequence). The CDR3 runs 17 residues. CDR3: CATSRDLASGISIEQFF.

The chain links TRBV6-1 to TRBJ2-2. CDR1 MNHNS and CDR2 SASEGT come from the germline V gene. The CDR3 loop spans 13 amino acids. The CDR3 spells CASRSLATGELFF.

The rearrangement uses TRBV7-2 and TRBJ1-2; TCRdb names TRBD1, which stays unverified in the absence of DNA. The CDR3 runs 16 residues. CDR1 and CDR2 (germline): SGHTA, FQGNSA. CDR3 residues: CASSLSQGVPNYGYTF. The whole variable domain, filled in from reference TRBV7-2 and TRBJ1-2, reads GAGVSQSPSNKVTEKGKDVELRCDPISGHTALYWYRQSLGQGLEFLIYFQGNSAPDKSGLPSDRFSAERTGGSVSTLTIQRTQQEDSAVYLCASSLSQGVPNYGYTFGSGTRLTVV.

The chain employs TRBV20-1 and TRBJ1-6. The CDR3 is 17 residues long. The germline CDR1 and CDR2 sequences are DFQATT and SNEGSKA (reference sequence). The CDR3 loop is CSAREIGREPYNSPLHF.

V gene TRBV10-2 combines with J gene TRBJ2-2; TCRdb outputs TRBD1, but without DNA this stays unchecked. The CDR3 extends over 13 amino acids. Per the germline V gene, CDR1 is WSHSY and CDR2 is SAAADI. The CDR3 reads CASRGTDTGELFF.

This chain uses TRBV28 with TRBJ2-1; the D call of TRBD2 rests on TCRdb alone, since no DNA is present to check it. CDR3 length equals 17 residues. The V gene's germline CDR1 is MDHEN and CDR2 SYDVKM. This CDR3 reads CASSFRAGTSGSYEQFF.

CDR3 sequence: CAWSLPAGGLFHEQFF. The chain couples TRBV30 to TRBJ2-1; TCRdb indicates TRBD2, and absent DNA this call remains unverified. Germline CDR1 and CDR2: GTSNPN and SVGIG (reference sequence). The CDR3 contains 16 residues.

The V gene is TRBV14, the J gene TRBJ2-1; there is no DNA to check the TCRdb D call of TRBD2. Germline values: CDR1 SGHDN, CDR2 FVKESK. The CDR3 consists of 17 residues. The CDR3 protein is CASSRSLAGGYYNEQFF. Full variable domain (remainder filled in from reference TRBV14 and TRBJ2-1): EAGVTQFPSHSVIEKGQTVTLRCDPISGHDNLYWYRRVMGKEIKFLLHFVKESKQDESGMPNNRFLAERTGGTYSTLKVQPAELEDSGVYFCASSRSLAGGYYNEQFFGPGTRLTVL.

The rearrangement links TRBV10-3 to TRBJ2-3; the D call from TCRdb, TRBD2, cannot be confirmed without DNA. Per germline, CDR1 ENHRY and CDR2 SYGVKD. The CDR3 consists of 14 residues. The CDR3 spells CAISEDPALVFRYF.

The V call is TRBV28, the J call TRBJ2-7; lacking DNA, the TRBD1 call made by TCRdb goes unchecked. The CDR3 is 15 residues long. Germline V lookup: CDR1 MDHEN, CDR2 SYDVKM. The CDR3: CASSLQGRASYEQYF. Using reference TRBV28 and TRBJ2-7 for the parts outside the CDR3, the full variable domain is DVKVTQSSRYLVKRTGEKVFLECVQDMDHENMFWYRQDPGLGLRLIYFSYDVKMKEKGDIPEGYSVSREKKERFSLILESASTNQTSMYLCASSLQGRASYEQYFGPGTRLTVT.

The J gene is TRBJ2-3, the V gene TRBV19; TCRdb proposes TRBD1, but this gene call is untestable without DNA. CDR3 length equals 15 residues. Germline V lookup: CDR1 LNHDA, CDR2 SQIVND (reference sequence). The CDR3: CASSQTGLDTDTQYF.

This chain joins TRBV20-1 and TRBJ2-5; TCRdb reports TRBD2, a call that lacks DNA to check it against. The germline CDR1 and CDR2 sequences are DFQATT and SNEGSKA (reference sequence). The CDR3 runs 18 residues. The CDR3 loop is CSARDSWRGSKAQETQYF.